The present entry profiles one T cell receptor beta chain with its context. Each CDR3 protein gets one entry after TCRdb re-called the RT-PCR reads with MiXCR. The sample yields about 530,000 distinct CDR3 sequences, under 15% seen once. The entry originates in a study of response to subunit inactivated influenza vaccine. This CDR3 region has 14 residues. The germline gives CDR1 SGHRS, CDR2 YFSETQ. V shed 5 bases, J shed 2 bases, and the junction held 4 bases outside the gene matches. Here the sequenced sample was PBMCs from blood, taken 45 days after vaccination. This clonotype was obtained from a middle-aged man who received an inactivated influenza vaccine. The V gene is TRBV5-1, the J gene TRBJ2-3, with 8 nucleotides matching TRBD1. The CDR3: CASRQGAPTDTQYF. The CDR3 DNA is TGCGCCAGCAGGCAGGGGGCCCCCACAGATACGCAGTATTTT.